These T cell receptor beta chains were read from a single sample in a study of cytomegalovirus exposure and HLA in healthy donors. Clones were read by immunoSEQ multiplex PCR, and TCRdb kept only the in-frame ones, dropping some. The table shows 200,000 to 250,000 clones, with approximately 82% occurring only once. Source material: PBMCs. These receptors all stem from a middle-aged woman in good health and CMV-seronegative. Each CDR3 is given with its conserved first and last residue. A D gene is named only where the DNA matches it firmly. A clone size is listed for some rows: how often the clone was seen (once, few, many), or a class if it is expanded.

J gene: TRBJ1-1
V gene: TRBV6-6
clone size: NA
D gene: NA
CDR3 DNA: TGTGCCAGCAGTTATCGGGGGGCGGACACTGAAGCTTTCTTT
CDR3 protein: CASSYRGADTEAFF

J gene: TRBJ1-1
V gene: TRBV9
clone size: once
D gene: NA
CDR3 DNA: TGTGCCAGCAGCGCCCGAAACATGAACACTGAAGCTTTCTTT
CDR3 protein: CASSARNMNTEAFF

J gene: TRBJ2-1
V gene: TRBV5-1
clone size: few
D gene: TRBD2
CDR3 DNA: TGCGCCAGCAGCTTGGAAATTAGCGGGGGGATCTACAATGAGCAGTTCTTC
CDR3 protein: CASSLEISGGIYNEQFF

J gene: TRBJ2-4
V gene: TRBV27
clone size: NA
D gene: TRBD1
CDR3 DNA: TGTGCCAGCTGTAGTGGCAGGGGGAACATTCAGTACTTC
CDR3 protein: CASCSGRGNIQYF

J gene: TRBJ1-2
V gene: TRBV7-2
clone size: NA
D gene: TRBD1
CDR3 DNA: TGTGCCAGCAGAACCGGGACAGGGTATGGCTACACCTTC
CDR3 protein: CASRTGTGYGYTF

J gene: TRBJ2-1
V gene: TRBV27
clone size: NA
D gene: TRBD1
CDR3 DNA: TGTGCCAGCAGTTTCAGGGGGCGAAGGGATGAGCAGTTCTTC
CDR3 protein: CASSFRGRRDEQFF

J gene: TRBJ1-3
V gene: TRBV5-6
clone size: few
D gene: NA
CDR3 DNA: TGTGCCAGCAGCTTGGGGGGCCCAATTTCCTCTGGAAACACCATATATTTT
CDR3 protein: CASSLGGPISSGNTIYF

J gene: TRBJ2-3
V gene: TRBV6-1
clone size: NA
D gene: TRBD2
CDR3 DNA: TGTGCCAGCACGTTGAGCGGGGGAGATTCAGATACGCAGTATTTT
CDR3 protein: CASTLSGGDSDTQYF

J gene: TRBJ1-1
V gene: TRBV7-2
clone size: NA
D gene: TRBD1
CDR3 DNA: TGTGCCAGCAGCTCCCGGGACAGGGGCATGGTCCCTGAAGCTTTCTTT
CDR3 protein: CASSSRDRGMVPEAFF

J gene: TRBJ1-5
V gene: TRBV6-5
clone size: NA
D gene: NA
CDR3 DNA: TGTGCCAGCAGTACACAGGGCCAAGATCAGCCCCAGCATTTT
CDR3 protein: CASSTQGQDQPQHF

J gene: TRBJ2-1
V gene: TRBV4-1
clone size: few
D gene: TRBD2
CDR3 DNA: TGCGCCAGCAGCCAAGATCGGAGCGGGGTCTCCTACAATGAGCAGTTCTTC
CDR3 protein: CASSQDRSGVSYNEQFF

J gene: TRBJ2-5
V gene: TRBV7-7
clone size: NA
D gene: NA
CDR3 DNA: TGTGCTAGCAGCACCCTTTCCCCCGGGGAGACCCAGTACTTC
CDR3 protein: CASSTLSPGETQYF

J gene: TRBJ1-4
V gene: TRBV11-3
clone size: NA
D gene: NA
CDR3 DNA: TGTGCCAGCAGCTTAGTCGGGGATGGTTTCGCTAATGAAAAACTGTTTTTT
CDR3 protein: CASSLVGDGFANEKLFF

J gene: TRBJ2-1
V gene: TRBV4-1
clone size: few
D gene: TRBD2
CDR3 DNA: TGCGCCAGCAGCCCGACTAGCGGGGGATCTTATGAGCAGTTCTTC
CDR3 protein: CASSPTSGGSYEQFF

J gene: TRBJ2-5
V gene: TRBV18
clone size: NA
D gene: TRBD1
CDR3 DNA: TGTGCCAGCTCACCCAGGGGACAGGTCCTGGGGGAGACCCAGTACTTC
CDR3 protein: CASSPRGQVLGETQYF

J gene: TRBJ2-5
V gene: TRBV6-5
clone size: NA
D gene: NA
CDR3 DNA: TGTGCCAGCAGTTACCAGCTAGGGGAAGAGACCCAGTACTTC
CDR3 protein: CASSYQLGEETQYF

J gene: TRBJ1-3
V gene: TRBV10-2
clone size: NA
D gene: NA
CDR3 DNA: TGCGCCAGCAGGAGGTTGGGAGACTCTGGAAACACCATATATTTT
CDR3 protein: CASRRLGDSGNTIYF

J gene: TRBJ1-2
V gene: TRBV27
clone size: once
D gene: NA
CDR3 DNA: TGTGCCAGCAGTTTATTTGGCCAGTATGGCTACACCTTC
CDR3 protein: CASSLFGQYGYTF

J gene: TRBJ2-7
V gene: TRBV6-1
clone size: NA
D gene: NA
CDR3 DNA: TGTGTAGTGGCGGGACAGTCTCCCTCCTACGAGCAGTACTTC
CDR3 protein: CVVAGQSPSYEQYF

J gene: TRBJ2-7
V gene: TRBV25-1
clone size: NA
D gene: TRBD1
CDR3 DNA: TGTGCCAGCAGTGAATATGAGGGGGACAGTTACGAGCAGTACTTC
CDR3 protein: CASSEYEGDSYEQYF

J gene: TRBJ2-1
V gene: TRBV7-8
clone size: NA
D gene: TRBD2
CDR3 DNA: TGTGCCAGCAGCTTACTAGCGGAGGGTGAGCAGTTCTTC
CDR3 protein: CASSLLAEGEQFF

J gene: TRBJ2-3
V gene: TRBV10-3
clone size: NA
D gene: TRBD1
CDR3 DNA: TGTGCCATCAGCCCACAGGGGACCAAGCCGCAGTATTTT
CDR3 protein: CAISPQGTKPQYF

J gene: TRBJ2-3
V gene: TRBV19
clone size: NA
D gene: NA
CDR3 DNA: TGTGCCAGTACTTTATCAGGGACAGATACGCAGTATTTT
CDR3 protein: CASTLSGTDTQYF

J gene: TRBJ2-2
V gene: TRBV28
clone size: NA
D gene: TRBD2
CDR3 DNA: TGTGCCAGCAGTTTCGTTTCGGGGGGAGGTGGCGGGGAGCTGTTTTTT
CDR3 protein: CASSFVSGGGGGELFF

J gene: TRBJ2-7
V gene: TRBV2
clone size: few
D gene: NA
CDR3 DNA: TGTGCCAGCAGTTTGATGCCGGGACTTTCCTACGAGCAGTACTTC
CDR3 protein: CASSLMPGLSYEQYF

J gene: TRBJ1-4
V gene: TRBV30
clone size: NA
D gene: NA
CDR3 DNA: TGTGCCTGGAGTGATCGTAATGAAAAACTGTTTTTT
CDR3 protein: CAWSDRNEKLFF

J gene: TRBJ1-3
V gene: TRBV27
clone size: NA
D gene: TRBD1
CDR3 DNA: TGTGCCAGCGGGACAGTTGGAAACACCATATATTTT
CDR3 protein: CASGTVGNTIYF

J gene: TRBJ2-1
V gene: TRBV10-3
clone size: NA
D gene: NA
CDR3 DNA: TGTGCCATCAGTGGCCCGGTGGACGCTGGAGGGCAGTTCTTC
CDR3 protein: CAISGPVDAGGQFF

J gene: TRBJ2-3
V gene: TRBV6-6
clone size: NA
D gene: TRBD2
CDR3 DNA: TGTGCCAGCAGCCGACTAGCGGGGGCCCCAGATACGCAGTATTTT
CDR3 protein: CASSRLAGAPDTQYF